This T cell receptor (beta chain) was captured by sequencing in a study of T-cell memory formation after mild COVID-19. Overall study context: In these data, TCR clusters were largely donor specific.

Whole-study results and caveats: CM and EM subsets held most contracting CD4+ clones; EMRA held CD8+ ones.

V was pared by 5 bases and J by 4 bases, with 11 bases of the junction left unmatched. The V gene's germline CDR1 is SGHTA and CDR2 FQGNSA. This CDR3 has 16 amino acids. TCRdb reanalysed the 5' RACE reads using MiXCR and keeps one entry per CDR3 protein. In the table there are 250,000 to 300,000 distinct CDR3 sequences, around 15% of which are singletons. In this sample, this clonotype turned up a few times. Its antigen is unidentified. Source material: PBMCs or a T cell subset sorted from them (not recorded which). The receptor's source is a man between 18 and 35 years old who had mild COVID-19 (a few samples of this study predate the infection). Cell type and time point are not known. V is TRBV7-2 and J is TRBJ2-3; the match to TRBD1 covers 8 bases. CDR3 nucleotide sequence: TGTGCCAGCAGCACCTCTTTATTACAGGGGGCAGATACGCAGTATTTT. Its translation: CASSTSLLQGADTQYF.